This record concerns one T cell receptor beta chain sequence. What it binds is not known. These data belong to a study of cytomegalovirus exposure and HLA in healthy donors. Notes on the study in general: High specificity and sensitivity for cytomegalovirus status were reported for the classifier. The tendency of first-cohort TCR clusters to co-occur in the roughly 110 validation repertoires was the finding of a later analysis. Most TCR sequences showed up rarely, but some public TCRs showed up in many donors. More than 150 TCR beta chains were listed as cytomegalovirus-associated.

J was trimmed by 6 bases and V by 0 bases; bases with no gene match: 6. The CDR3 loop spans 15 amino acids. CDR1 SGDLS and CDR2 YYNGEE come from the germline V gene. Profiling relied on immunoSEQ multiplex PCR, and the TCRdb table lists in-frame clones only, not all of them. The table lists 250,000 to 300,000 clones, 65% to 90% of them singletons. The sample taken for sequencing was PBMCs. The rearrangement uses TRBV9 and TRBJ1-5; 7 bases fit TRBD1. This sequence originates from a woman younger than 30 in good health and CMV-seronegative. The CDR3 nucleotides are TGTGCCAGCAGCGTAGGTAGTACAGGGGTTCAGCCCCAGCATTTT. Protein product: CASSVGSTGVQPQHF.